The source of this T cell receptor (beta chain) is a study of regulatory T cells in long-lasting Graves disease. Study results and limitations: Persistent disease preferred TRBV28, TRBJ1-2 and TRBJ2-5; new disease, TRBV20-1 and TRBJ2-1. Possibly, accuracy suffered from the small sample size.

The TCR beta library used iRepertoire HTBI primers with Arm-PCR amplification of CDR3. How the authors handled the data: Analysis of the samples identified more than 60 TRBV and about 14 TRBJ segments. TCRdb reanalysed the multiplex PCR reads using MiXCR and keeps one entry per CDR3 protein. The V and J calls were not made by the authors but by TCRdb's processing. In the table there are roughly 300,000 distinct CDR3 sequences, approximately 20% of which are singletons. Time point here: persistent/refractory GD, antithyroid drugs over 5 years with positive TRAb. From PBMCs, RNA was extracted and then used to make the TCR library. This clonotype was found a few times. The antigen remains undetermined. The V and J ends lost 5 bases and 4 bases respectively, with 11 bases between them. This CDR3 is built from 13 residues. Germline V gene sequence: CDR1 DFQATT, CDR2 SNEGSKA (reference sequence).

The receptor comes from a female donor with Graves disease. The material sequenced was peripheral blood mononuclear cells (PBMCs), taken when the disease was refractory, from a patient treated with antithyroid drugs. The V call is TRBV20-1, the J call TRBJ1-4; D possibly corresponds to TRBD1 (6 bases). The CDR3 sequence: CSAPGDGNEKLFF. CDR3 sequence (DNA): TGCAGTGCTCCAGGGGACGGTAATGAAAAACTGTTTTTT.